This T cell receptor beta chain was captured in a study of T cells after yellow fever vaccination. One entry per CDR3 protein, called by TCRdb with MiXCR from the 5' RACE reads. The sample has hundreds of thousands of distinct CDR3 sequences, approximately 12% seen once. The V gene's germline CDR1 is ENHRY and CDR2 SYGVKD. This CDR3 has 13 amino acids. The V gene lost 5 bases and the J gene lost 4 bases, with 9 bases spanning the gap. The sequence came from a man aged 18 to 35 who received the YFV17D yellow fever vaccine. The sample here was CD4+ T cells sorted from PBMCs, taken 15 days after the yellow fever booster vaccination. V gene TRBV10-3 combines with J gene TRBJ2-1; no clear D gene. The CDR3 protein is CAISLMAYNEQFF. The CDR3 nucleotides read TGTGCCATCAGTTTAATGGCTTACAATGAGCAGTTCTTC.